The 13 T cell receptor beta chains below all came from one sample that was sequenced in a study of blood T cell repertoires in COVID-19. The table came from immunoSEQ multiplex PCR; TCRdb's copy has only in-frame clones and leaves some out. The sample lists about 98,000 clones, around 82% seen once, with about 11% in the top ten. Input material: peripheral blood. These receptor sequences come from a man between 70 and 80 years old with active or convalescent COVID-19.

This chain connects TRBV4-1 to TRBJ1-1, with TRBD1 as a possible D gene (6 bases). The CDR3 has 15 amino acids. Germline loops: CDR1 MGHRA, CDR2 YSYEKL. Between the trimmed V and J ends, which lost 11 bases and 3 bases, there was a span of 22 bases. The CDR3, as DNA: TGCGCCGTTCTCGCCGGGGGGGCGCGCCACACTGAAGCTTTCTTT. Residues: CAVLAGGARHTEAFF.

This clone has a handful of counts. In DNA form, the CDR3 reads TGTGCCTGGAGTGTAGTTGTCGGGGAGCAGTACTTC. Translated, it gives CAWSVVVGEQYF. J is TRBJ2-7 and V is TRBV30; no clear D gene. Per germline, CDR1 GTSNPN and CDR2 SVGIG (reference sequence). Between the trimmed V and J ends, which lost 0 bases and 7 bases, there was a span of 10 bases. CDR3 length: 12 residues.

The rearrangement uses TRBV14 and TRBJ1-6; D is possibly TRBD1 (5 bases). V lost 0 bases and J lost 12, with 9 bases in between. The CDR3 totals 13 residues. Germline-derived CDR1 and CDR2 are SGHDN and FVKESK. The chain's CDR3 is CASSQDRGLPLHF. In DNA form, the CDR3 reads TGTGCCAGCAGCCAAGATAGGGGTTTACCCCTCCACTTT.

The chain links TRBV11-2 to TRBJ2-5; 7 nucleotides align to TRBD2. From germline, CDR1 is SGHAT and CDR2 FQNNGV. Trimming removed 5 bases from V and 1 base from J; junction bases left unmatched: 7. The CDR3 extends over 15 amino acids. CDR3 DNA sequence: TGTGCCAGCAGCGCTATGACGGGGGGCCAAGAGACCCAGTACTTC. Translated: CASSAMTGGQETQYF.

This clone was picked up a small number of times. V is TRBV4-2 and J is TRBJ1-5; D call uncertain. CDR3 length: 15 amino acids. Germline CDR1 reads LGHNA; CDR2 reads YNFKEQ. Trimming took off 1 base at V and 3 bases at J, with 10 bases between the two ends. The CDR3 sequence is CASSQVLSANQPQHF. The CDR3 region has the DNA TGTGCCAGCAGCCAAGTTTTGAGTGCCAATCAGCCCCAGCATTTT.

The rearrangement links TRBV5-1 to TRBJ2-5; D is perhaps TRBD2 (7 bases). Trimming shortened V by 4 bases and J by 0 bases, and 22 bases separated the two germline ends. The germline gives CDR1 SGHRS, CDR2 YFSETQ. CDR3 length: 18 amino acids. CDR3 bases: TGCGCCAGCAGCCCCTTCCGCGGGGGCCCTTTGTACCAAGAGACCCAGTACTTC. Protein: CASSPFRGGPLYQETQYF. The full variable domain, completed using reference TRBV5-1 and TRBJ2-5, is KAGVTQTPRYLIKTRGQQVTLSCSPISGHRSVSWYQQTPGQGLQFLFEYFSETQRNKGNFPGRFSGRQFSNSRSEMNVSTLELGDSALYLCASSPFRGGPLYQETQYFGPGTRLLVL.

The chain is built from TRBV11-3 and TRBJ2-1; 12 nucleotides line up with TRBD2. Losses at the gene ends were 5 bases for V and 12 bases for J; bases not matched to a gene: 14. The CDR3 is made up of 16 amino acids. Germline V CDR1 and CDR2: SGHNT, YENEEA. CDR3 amino acids: CASSPLGLAGLGGQFF. CDR3 DNA sequence: TGTGCCAGCAGCCCCCTAGGACTAGCGGGGCTAGGGGGGCAGTTCTTC.

CDR3 coding DNA: TGTGCCAGCAGTTTGTACAGGGGGCCGGGGAGCAATCAGCCCCAGCATTTT. Translated, it gives CASSLYRGPGSNQPQHF. The J gene is TRBJ1-5, the V gene TRBV28; TRBD1 matches 9 bases. V lost 3 bases and J lost 1; bases outside the gene matches: 7. This CDR3 has 17 amino acids. In germline, CDR1 is MDHEN, CDR2 SYDVKM. The full variable domain, in which reference TRBV28 and TRBJ1-5 provide the parts outside the CDR3, is DVKVTQSSRYLVKRTGEKVFLECVQDMDHENMFWYRQDPGLGLRLIYFSYDVKMKEKGDIPEGYSVSREKKERFSLILESASTNQTSMYLCASSLYRGPGSNQPQHFGDGTRLSIL.

The chain couples TRBV7-9 to TRBJ1-6; perhaps TRBD1 as D (6 bases). Trimming pared 1 base from V and 8 bases from J, leaving 12 bases between. This CDR3 has 15 amino acids. In germline, CDR1 is SEHNR, CDR2 FQNEAQ (reference sequence). CDR3 loop: CASSLVAGGDSPLHF. The CDR3 nucleotides are TGTGCCAGCAGCTTAGTCGCGGGGGGCGATTCACCCCTCCACTTT.

This chain links TRBV3-1 (or the pseudogene TRBV3-2) with TRBJ2-2, with a tentative D call TRBD2 (5 bases). V shed 4 bases and J shed 6 bases, with 15 bases lying between them. Germline V CDR1 and CDR2: LGHDT, YNNKEL (reference sequence). This CDR3 is 15 amino acids long. The chain's CDR3 is CASSLIDTRPGELFF. CDR3 DNA: TGTGCCAGCAGCCTAATCGACACTAGACCCGGGGAGCTGTTTTTT.

V gene TRBV2 combines with J gene TRBJ1-1, with TRBD1 as a possible D gene (5 bases). There are 13 residues in the CDR3. Germline assignment: CDR1 SNHLY and CDR2 FYNNEI. V was clipped by 7 bases and J by 0 bases, with 9 bases between them. The CDR3 protein is CASTDNMNTEAFF. In DNA form, the CDR3 reads TGTGCCAGCACGGACAACATGAACACTGAAGCTTTCTTT.

This clone has just a few counts. This chain joins TRBV11-3 and TRBJ1-1, with D tentatively TRBD1 (6 bases). This CDR3 contains 14 residues. Germline V lookup: CDR1 SGHNT, CDR2 YENEEA. The V end was cut by 5 bases, the J end by 2 bases, with 12 bases between. CDR3 bases: TGTGCCAGCAGCCCTACAGGGTATAACACTGAAGCTTTCTTT. This gives the protein CASSPTGYNTEAFF.

J is TRBJ1-6 and V is TRBV5-1; maybe TRBD1 (5 bases). The CDR3 is 12 amino acids. V was cut by 4 bases and J by 10 bases, with 9 bases left in between. Germline values: CDR1 SGHRS, CDR2 YFSETQ. CDR3 nucleotide sequence: TGCGCCAGCAGCCAGGGCGACTCACCCCTCCACTTT. This encodes CASSQGDSPLHF.